This T cell receptor beta chain was sequenced for a study of T cells in Graves' hyperthyroidism and ophthalmopathy. Germline V CDR1 and CDR2: SGHVS, FQNEAQ. V shed 0 bases, J shed 0 bases, and the junction held 9 bases outside the gene matches. The CDR3 spans 18 residues. RNA transcripts served as the template for amplifying TCR beta CDR3 regions. In the first-round RT-PCR of the TCR CDR3, the HTBI primer set was used. Each CDR3 protein is one row after TCRdb ran MiXCR on the multiplex PCR reads. The sample holds around 560,000 distinct CDR3 sequences, over 15% seen once. Patients aged 18 to 65 with hyperthyroidism were newly diagnosed, with duration under 2 months.

The receptor's source is a young woman with Graves' hyperthyroidism. Sequencing used blood. This chain connects TRBV7-8 to TRBJ2-3; 7 positions match TRBD2. CDR3 protein: CASSLAQRGPSSTDTQYF. DNA for the CDR3: TGTGCCAGCAGCTTAGCCCAGCGGGGTCCTTCTAGCACAGATACGCAGTATTTT.